The clone carrying this T cell receptor beta chain came up many times. The antigen remains undetermined. The sample is drawn from a study of breast tumors, draining lymph nodes, adjacent tissues. Study-wide results and limits: That most tumor T cells come from lymph nodes remained unproven. Tumors had less TCR diversity than lymph nodes, more than nontumor tissue.

TCRdb analysed the multiplex PCR reads with MiXCR anew, one entry per CDR3 protein. The data contain over 200,000 distinct CDR3 sequences, approximately 29% of them singletons. There are 16 residues in the CDR3. The V gene lost 5 bases and the J gene lost 9 bases, with 20 bases spanning the gap. Germline CDR1 and CDR2: MDHEN and SYDVKM. The lymph nodes were axillary draining lymph nodes from breast cancer patients. This chain uses TRBV28 with TRBJ1-6; D not certain. This receptor was taken from a female donor with breast cancer. Some clones in this sample may be carry-over from other donors' samples. What was sequenced was axillary lymph node tissue. This CDR3 reads CASSPMGRIGSSPLHF. CDR3 in DNA: TGTGCCAGCAGTCCTATGGGGAGGATCGGGTCTTCACCCCTCCACTTT.